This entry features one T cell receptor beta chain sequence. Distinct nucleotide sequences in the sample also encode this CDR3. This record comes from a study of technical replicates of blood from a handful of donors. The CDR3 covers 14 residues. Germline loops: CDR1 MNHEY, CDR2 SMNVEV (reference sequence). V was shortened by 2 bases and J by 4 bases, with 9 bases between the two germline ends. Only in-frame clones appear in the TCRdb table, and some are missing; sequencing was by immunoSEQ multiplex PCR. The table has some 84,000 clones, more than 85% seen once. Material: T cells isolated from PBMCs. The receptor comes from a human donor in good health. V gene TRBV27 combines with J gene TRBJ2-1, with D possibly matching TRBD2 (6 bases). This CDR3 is CASSLGLAYNEQFF. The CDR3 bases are TGTGCCAGCAGTTTAGGGCTAGCGTACAATGAGCAGTTCTTC.